Below, 10 T cell receptor beta chains from the same sample are listed, as sequenced in a study of cytomegalovirus exposure and HLA in healthy donors. PCR was performed using 60 Vbeta and 13 Jbeta primers. Data came from immunoSEQ multiplex PCR; TCRdb stores just in-frame clones and leaves some out. Among approximately 200,000 clones, 65% to 85% were seen once, and the ten largest hold about 0.1%. Sequencing was carried out using PBMCs. These receptors were obtained from a boy aged 2 to 10 in good health and CMV-seronegative.

This sequence joins TRBV28 and TRBJ1-1; D gene uncertain. The CDR3 sequence is 12 residues long. Germline V CDR1 and CDR2: MDHEN, SYDVKM. The ends were cut back, 7 bases at V and 2 bases at J, with 8 bases in the middle. The CDR3 nucleotides read TGTGCCAGCAAAGAGGGAAACACTGAAGCTTTCTTT. Encoded protein: CASKEGNTEAFF.

The chain links TRBV9 to TRBJ2-1; D perhaps matches TRBD2 (5 bases). This CDR3 is 15 amino acids long. CDR1 and CDR2 from the germline V gene are SGDLS and YYNGEE. Trimming left V 0 bases short and J 6 bases short, with 13 bases between. This CDR3 reads CASSVGGIVFNEQFF. The CDR3 nucleotides are TGTGCCAGCAGCGTAGGAGGGATTGTATTCAATGAGCAGTTCTTC.

The J gene is TRBJ1-1, the V gene TRBV7-2; 11 nucleotides line up with TRBD1. The CDR3 loop spans 14 amino acids. The V segment lost 4 bases and the J segment 7 bases; nucleotides outside the gene matches: 5. Per germline, CDR1 SGHTA and CDR2 FQGNSA. The CDR3 nucleotides read TGTGCCAGCAGCTCCCGGACAGGGGGCTTTGAAGCTTTCTTT. This encodes CASSSRTGGFEAFF.

The gene calls are TRBV7-3 and TRBJ2-2, with D possibly TRBD1 on 6 matching bases. The CDR3 length is 16 residues. Germline CDR1 and CDR2: SGHTA and FQGTGA. V was trimmed by 5 bases and J by 7 bases, leaving 20 bases between them. The CDR3 here is CASSLSTGRTGGELFF. The CDR3 nucleotides are TGTGCCAGCAGCCTATCGACAGGACGAACAGGCGGGGAGCTGTTTTTT.

This chain uses TRBV27 with TRBJ2-7; perhaps TRBD1 as D (6 bases). Germline-derived CDR1 and CDR2 are MNHEY and SMNVEV (reference sequence). The CDR3 extends over 16 amino acids. Trimming took 7 bases from V and 3 from J, leaving 22 bases between them. The CDR3 loop reads CASNLQGRGAFYEQYF. The CDR3, as DNA: TGTGCCAGCAATCTACAGGGAAGAGGGGCTTTCTACGAGCAGTACTTC.

Comment on this clone: The same CDR3 can be traced to other DNA sequences in this sample. This sequence joins TRBV4-2 and TRBJ2-5, with 8 bases lining up with TRBD2. The CDR3 spans 15 residues. V lost 1 base, J lost 5 bases, and 6 bases stayed unmatched. Per the germline V gene, CDR1 is LGHNA and CDR2 is YNFKEQ. Here the CDR3 DNA reads TGTGCCAGCAGCCAAGCGGGGGGGCCGGGGGAGACCCAGTACTTC. Translating it yields CASSQAGGPGETQYF.

As to this clone: Other DNA sequences in the sample encode the same CDR3. This chain links TRBV18 with TRBJ2-5, with TRBD2 as a possible D gene (6 bases). Trimming left V 1 base short and J 4 bases short, with 7 bases between. This CDR3 has 13 residues. In germline, CDR1 is KGHSH, CDR2 LQKENI. CDR3 nucleotide sequence: TGTGCCAGCTCACCACGGCGGGGAGAGACCCAGTACTTC. Its translation: CASSPRRGETQYF.

This clone was seen a few times. The chain recombines TRBV2 with TRBJ2-7; 9 positions match TRBD2. J was trimmed by 6 bases and V by 8 bases; bases with no gene match: 17. There are 16 residues in the CDR3. The V gene's germline CDR1 is SNHLY and CDR2 FYNNEI. CDR3 DNA sequence: TGTGCCAGCTCCCCCCCCAGCGGGGGGTCTCCGGGCGAGCAGTACTTC. Protein: CASSPPSGGSPGEQYF.

The V call is TRBV18, the J call TRBJ1-2; 7 bases match TRBD1. This CDR3 spans 14 amino acids. Germline V gene lookup returns CDR1 KGHSH and CDR2 LQKENI. With 3 bases clipped from V and 4 bases from J, the junction kept 5 bases outside the gene matches. CDR3 amino acids: CASSPDRASYGYTF. The CDR3 DNA reads TGTGCCAGCTCACCCGACAGGGCGAGCTATGGCTACACCTTC.

The rearrangement joins TRBV6-1 to TRBJ1-3, with 7 bases lining up with TRBD1. Germline CDR1 is MNHNS and CDR2 is SASEGT. Losses at the gene ends were 6 bases for V and 3 bases for J; bases not matched to a gene: 5. The length of the CDR3 is 14 residues. In DNA form, the CDR3 reads TGTGCCAGCAGACTAGACAGGGATGGAAACACCATATATTTT. Its translation is CASRLDRDGNTIYF.